The 5 T cell receptor beta chains listed next were all sequenced from one sample in a study of regulatory T cells in long-lasting Graves disease. Construction of the TCR beta libraries employed iRepertoire HTBI primers in conjunction with Arm-PCR of CDR3 regions. MiXCR, run by TCRdb on the multiplex PCR reads, gives a single entry per CDR3 protein. The sample has some 330,000 distinct CDR3 sequences, roughly 23% seen once. Indicated time point: persistent/refractory GD, antithyroid drugs over 5 years with positive TRAb. TCR sequences were obtained from RNA taken from PBMCs. The material sequenced was peripheral blood mononuclear cells (PBMCs), taken when the disease was refractory, from a patient treated with antithyroid drugs. Receptor source: a woman between 40 and 55 years old with Graves disease.

In this sample, this clonotype turned up many times. V and J are TRBV28 and TRBJ2-2; maybe TRBD2 (5 bases). This CDR3 spans 17 amino acids. Per the germline V gene, CDR1 is MDHEN and CDR2 is SYDVKM. Trimming cost V 2 bases and J 3 bases, with 16 bases left between them. CDR3 sequence (DNA): TGTGCCAGCAGTTTACCTCGAGGCGGGCTCGACACCGGGGAGCTGTTTTTT. It codes for CASSLPRGGLDTGELFF.

This clonotype came up a few times. The chain couples TRBV28 to TRBJ2-1; 9 bases match TRBD2. Germline V lookup: CDR1 MDHEN, CDR2 SYDVKM. The CDR3 sequence is 15 residues long. Trimming took 4 bases from V and 0 from J; bases not matched to a gene: 1. The CDR3 sequence is CASSSLAGSYNEQFF. Written as DNA, the CDR3 is TGTGCCAGCAGTTCACTAGCGGGCTCCTACAATGAGCAGTTCTTC.

The sample holds a few counts of this clonotype. The chain recombines TRBV7-8 with TRBJ2-2, with TRBD2 matching over 9 bases. This CDR3 has 15 residues. Germline V gives CDR1 SGHVS, CDR2 FQNEAQ. Trimming removed 8 bases from V and 1 base from J; junction bases left unmatched: 5. For the CDR3, the DNA is TGTGCCAGCTTGGCGGGAGGGAAGAACACCGGGGAGCTGTTTTTT. Residues: CASLAGGKNTGELFF.

The chain uses TRBV5-1 and TRBJ1-2; D not certain. The V gene's germline CDR1 is SGHRS and CDR2 YFSETQ. V lost 0 bases, J lost 2 bases, and 8 bases lay in between. There are 14 residues in the CDR3. CDR3 residues: CASSLGGPNYGYTF. Here the CDR3 DNA reads TGCGCCAGCAGCTTGGGGGGTCCAAACTATGGCTACACCTTC.

This clonotype has more than one count but fewer than ten. The J gene is TRBJ1-1, the V gene TRBV9, with 9 bases that match TRBD1. Trimming removed 3 bases from V and 2 bases from J; junction bases left unmatched: 5. This CDR3 has 15 residues. The germline CDR1 and CDR2 sequences are SGDLS and YYNGEE. The CDR3 DNA sequence: TGTGCCAGCAGCGCCGGACAGGGGATAAACACTGAAGCTTTCTTT. It codes for CASSAGQGINTEAFF.